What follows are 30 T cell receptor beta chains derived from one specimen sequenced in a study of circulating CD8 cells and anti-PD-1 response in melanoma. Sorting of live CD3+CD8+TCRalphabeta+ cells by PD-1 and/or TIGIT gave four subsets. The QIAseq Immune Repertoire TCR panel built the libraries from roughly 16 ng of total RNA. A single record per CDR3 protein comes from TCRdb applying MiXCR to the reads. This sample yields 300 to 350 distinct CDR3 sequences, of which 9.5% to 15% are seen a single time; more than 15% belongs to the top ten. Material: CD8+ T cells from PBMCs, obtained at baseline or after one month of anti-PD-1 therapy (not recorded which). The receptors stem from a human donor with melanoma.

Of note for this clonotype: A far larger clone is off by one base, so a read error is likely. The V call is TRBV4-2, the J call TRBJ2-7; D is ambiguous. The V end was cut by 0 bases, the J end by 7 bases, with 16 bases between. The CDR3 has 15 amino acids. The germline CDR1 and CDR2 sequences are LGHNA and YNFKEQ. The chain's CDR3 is CASSQEMGNYNEQYF. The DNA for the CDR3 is TGTGCCAGCAGCCAAGAAATGGGGAACTACAATGAGCAGTACTTC.

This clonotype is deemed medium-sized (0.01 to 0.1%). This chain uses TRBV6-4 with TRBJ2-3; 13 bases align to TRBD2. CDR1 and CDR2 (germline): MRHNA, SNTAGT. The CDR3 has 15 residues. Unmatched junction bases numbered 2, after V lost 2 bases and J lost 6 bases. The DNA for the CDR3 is TGTGCCAGCAGTGACGGGACTAGCGGGGCCGATACGCAGTATTTT. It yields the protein CASSDGTSGADTQYF.

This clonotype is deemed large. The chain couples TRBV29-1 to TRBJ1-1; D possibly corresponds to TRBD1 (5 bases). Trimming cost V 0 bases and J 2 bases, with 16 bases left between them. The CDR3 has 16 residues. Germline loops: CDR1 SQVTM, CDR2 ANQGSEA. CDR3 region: CSVEDLDQGANTEAFF. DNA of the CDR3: TGCAGCGTTGAAGATCTGGACCAGGGAGCTAACACTGAAGCTTTCTTT.

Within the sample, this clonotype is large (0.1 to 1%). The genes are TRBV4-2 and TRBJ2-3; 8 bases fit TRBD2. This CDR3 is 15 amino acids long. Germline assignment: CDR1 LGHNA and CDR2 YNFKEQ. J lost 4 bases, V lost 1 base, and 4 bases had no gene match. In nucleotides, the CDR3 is TGTGCCAGCAGCCAAGCGGGGGGGCCAGCAGATACGCAGTATTTT. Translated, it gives CASSQAGGPADTQYF.

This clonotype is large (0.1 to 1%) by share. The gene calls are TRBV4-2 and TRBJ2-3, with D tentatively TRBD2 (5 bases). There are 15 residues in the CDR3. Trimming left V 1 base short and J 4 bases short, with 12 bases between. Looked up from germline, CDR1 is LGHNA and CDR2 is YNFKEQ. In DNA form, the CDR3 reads TGTGCCAGCAGCCAAGGCGGGCTTGATGCAGATACGCAGTATTTT. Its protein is CASSQGGLDADTQYF.

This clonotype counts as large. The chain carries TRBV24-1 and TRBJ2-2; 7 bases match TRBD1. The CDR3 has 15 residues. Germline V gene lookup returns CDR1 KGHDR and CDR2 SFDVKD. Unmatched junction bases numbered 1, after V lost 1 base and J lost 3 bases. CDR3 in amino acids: CATSDLTGDTGELFF. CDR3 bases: TGTGCCACCAGTGATTTAACAGGGGACACCGGGGAGCTGTTTTTT.

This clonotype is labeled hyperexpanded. CDR3 in DNA: TGTGCCAGCAGTGAAGAAAGGGCTGAAGCTTTCTTT. This translates into CASSEERAEAFF. The chain combines TRBV2 with TRBJ1-1, with unresolved D. The germline V gene encodes CDR1 SNHLY and CDR2 FYNNEI. V shed 1 base and J shed 6 bases, with 6 bases lying between them. The CDR3 covers 12 residues.

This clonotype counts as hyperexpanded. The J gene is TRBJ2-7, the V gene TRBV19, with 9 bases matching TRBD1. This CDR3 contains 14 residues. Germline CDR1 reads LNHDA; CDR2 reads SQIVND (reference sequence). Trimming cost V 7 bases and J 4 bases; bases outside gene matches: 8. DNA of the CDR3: TGTGCCAGTACTCCGACAGGGGGAATATACGAGCAGTACTTC. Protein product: CASTPTGGIYEQYF.

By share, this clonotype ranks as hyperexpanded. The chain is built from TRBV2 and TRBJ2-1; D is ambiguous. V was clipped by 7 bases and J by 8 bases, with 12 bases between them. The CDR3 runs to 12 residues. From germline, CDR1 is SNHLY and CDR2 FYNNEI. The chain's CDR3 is CASTPRDDEQFF. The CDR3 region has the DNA TGTGCCAGCACCCCCCGAGACGATGAGCAGTTCTTC.

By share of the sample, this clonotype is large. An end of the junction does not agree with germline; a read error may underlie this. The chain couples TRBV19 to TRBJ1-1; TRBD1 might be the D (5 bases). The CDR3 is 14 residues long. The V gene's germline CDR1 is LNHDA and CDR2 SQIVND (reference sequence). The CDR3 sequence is CFYEAGQLNTEAFF. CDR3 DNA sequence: TGCTTCTATGAGGCAGGGCAACTGAACACTGAAGCTTTCTTT.

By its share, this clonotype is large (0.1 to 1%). The DNA for the CDR3 is TGTGCCAGCAGCATCGATTCGGACAATGAGCAGTTCTTC. This codes for CASSIDSDNEQFF. This chain uses TRBV28 with TRBJ2-1; no reliable D call. Germline CDR1 is MDHEN and CDR2 is SYDVKM. V dropped 6 bases and J dropped 5 bases, with 11 bases sitting between them. The CDR3 loop spans 13 amino acids. The whole variable domain, filled in from reference TRBV28 and TRBJ2-1, reads DVKVTQSSRYLVKRTGEKVFLECVQDMDHENMFWYRQDPGLGLRLIYFSYDVKMKEKGDIPEGYSVSREKKERFSLILESASTNQTSMYLCASSIDSDNEQFFGPGTRLTVL.

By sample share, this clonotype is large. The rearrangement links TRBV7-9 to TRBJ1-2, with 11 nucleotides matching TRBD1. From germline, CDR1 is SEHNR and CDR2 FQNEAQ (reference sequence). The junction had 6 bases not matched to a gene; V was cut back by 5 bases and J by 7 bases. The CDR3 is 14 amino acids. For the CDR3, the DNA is TGTGCCAGCAGCCCGGGACAGGGGGAGGCTGGCTACACCTTC. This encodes CASSPGQGEAGYTF.

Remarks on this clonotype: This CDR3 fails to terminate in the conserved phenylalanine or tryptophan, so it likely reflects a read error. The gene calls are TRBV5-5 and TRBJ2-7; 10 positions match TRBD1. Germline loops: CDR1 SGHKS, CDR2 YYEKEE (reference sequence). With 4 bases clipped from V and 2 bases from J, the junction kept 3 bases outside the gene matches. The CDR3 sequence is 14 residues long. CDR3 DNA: TGTGCCAGCAGCCCCGGGACAGGGGCCTACGAGCAGTACCCC. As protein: CASSPGTGAYEQYP.

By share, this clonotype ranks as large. The CDR3, as DNA: TGCAGTGCTAGGGGAGAAGGGGGGCACGTTGGGACAGATACGCAGTATTTT. It codes for CSARGEGGHVGTDTQYF. The chain recombines TRBV20-1 with TRBJ2-3, with D perhaps TRBD1 or TRBD2 (6 bases each). There are 17 residues in the CDR3. The germline V gene encodes CDR1 DFQATT and CDR2 SNEGSKA (reference sequence). The V gene lost 3 bases and the J gene lost 3 bases, with 22 bases spanning the gap.

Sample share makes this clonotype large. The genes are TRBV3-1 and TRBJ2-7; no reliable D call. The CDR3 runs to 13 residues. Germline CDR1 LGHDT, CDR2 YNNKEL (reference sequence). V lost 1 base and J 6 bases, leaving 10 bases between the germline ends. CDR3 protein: CASSQAALLEQYF. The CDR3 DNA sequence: TGTGCCAGCAGCCAAGCCGCCCTACTCGAGCAGTACTTC.

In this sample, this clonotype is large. CDR3 region: CASRTSGYNEQFF. DNA of the CDR3: TGTGCCAGCCGGACTAGCGGATACAATGAGCAGTTCTTC. V gene TRBV2 combines with J gene TRBJ2-1, with 10 bases lining up with TRBD2. This CDR3 contains 13 residues. The V and J ends lost 8 bases and 4 bases, in that order; junction bases with no gene match: 2. Germline CDR1 and CDR2: SNHLY and FYNNEI.

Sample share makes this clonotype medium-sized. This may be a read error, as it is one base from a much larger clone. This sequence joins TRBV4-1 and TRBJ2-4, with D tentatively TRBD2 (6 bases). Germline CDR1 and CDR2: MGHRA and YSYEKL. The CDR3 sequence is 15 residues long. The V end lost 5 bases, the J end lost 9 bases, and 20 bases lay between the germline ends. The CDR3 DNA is TGCGCCAGCAGCGACAGCCCGGGGGATGGGGGCATTCAGTACTTC. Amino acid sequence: CASSDSPGDGGIQYF.

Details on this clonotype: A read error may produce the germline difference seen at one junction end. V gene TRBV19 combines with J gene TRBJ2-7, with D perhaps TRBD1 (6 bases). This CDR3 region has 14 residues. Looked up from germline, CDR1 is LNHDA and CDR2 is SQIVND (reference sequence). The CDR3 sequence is CDSSIQGISYEQYF. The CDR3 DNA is TGTGACAGTAGTATACAGGGTATCTCCTACGAGCAGTACTTC.

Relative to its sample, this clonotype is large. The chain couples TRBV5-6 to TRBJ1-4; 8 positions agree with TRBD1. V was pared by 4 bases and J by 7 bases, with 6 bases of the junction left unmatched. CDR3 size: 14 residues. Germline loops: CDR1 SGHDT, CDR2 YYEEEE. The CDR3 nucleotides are TGTGCCAGCAGCGGTGAACAGGGGGGTGAAAAACTGTTTTTT. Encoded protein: CASSGEQGGEKLFF.

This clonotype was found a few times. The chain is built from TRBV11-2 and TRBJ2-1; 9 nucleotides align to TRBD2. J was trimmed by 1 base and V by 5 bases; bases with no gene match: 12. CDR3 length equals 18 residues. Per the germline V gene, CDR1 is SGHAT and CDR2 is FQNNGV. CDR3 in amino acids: CASSPGMSGGPSYNEQFF. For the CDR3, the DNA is TGTGCCAGCAGCCCGGGTATGAGCGGGGGGCCGTCCTACAATGAGCAGTTCTTC.

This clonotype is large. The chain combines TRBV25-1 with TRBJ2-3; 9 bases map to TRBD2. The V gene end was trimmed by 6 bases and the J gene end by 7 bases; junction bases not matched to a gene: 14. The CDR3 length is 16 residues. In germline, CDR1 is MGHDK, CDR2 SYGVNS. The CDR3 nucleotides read TGTGCCAGCAGCCCCCTGCGGGGGGGCCGAGGGAATACGCAGTATTTT. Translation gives CASSPLRGGRGNTQYF.

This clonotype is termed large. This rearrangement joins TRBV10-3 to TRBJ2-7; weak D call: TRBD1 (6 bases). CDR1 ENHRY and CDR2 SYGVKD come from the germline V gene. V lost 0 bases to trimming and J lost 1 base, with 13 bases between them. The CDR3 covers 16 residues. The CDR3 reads CAISESGTPLSYEQYF. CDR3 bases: TGTGCCATCAGTGAGTCCGGGACACCTCTATCCTACGAGCAGTACTTC.

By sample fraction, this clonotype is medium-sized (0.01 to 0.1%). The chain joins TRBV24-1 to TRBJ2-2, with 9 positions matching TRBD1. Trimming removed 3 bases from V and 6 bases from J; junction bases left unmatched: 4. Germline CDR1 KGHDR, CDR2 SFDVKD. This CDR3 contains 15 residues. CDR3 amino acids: CATSDGDRESGELFF. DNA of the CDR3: TGTGCCACCAGTGATGGGGACAGGGAGTCCGGGGAGCTGTTTTTT.

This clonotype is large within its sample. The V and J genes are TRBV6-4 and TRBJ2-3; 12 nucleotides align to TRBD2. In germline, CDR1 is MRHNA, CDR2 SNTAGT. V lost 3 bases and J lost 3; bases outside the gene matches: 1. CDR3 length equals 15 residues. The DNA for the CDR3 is TGTGCCAGCAGTGAAGGGACTAGCGGGACAGATACGCAGTATTTT. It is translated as CASSEGTSGTDTQYF.

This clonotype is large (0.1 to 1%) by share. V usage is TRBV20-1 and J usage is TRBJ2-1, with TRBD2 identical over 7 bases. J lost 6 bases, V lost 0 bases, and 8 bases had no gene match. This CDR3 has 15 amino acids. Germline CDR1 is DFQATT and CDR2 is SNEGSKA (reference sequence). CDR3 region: CSARDQGLDINEQFF. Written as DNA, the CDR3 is TGCAGTGCTAGAGATCAAGGACTAGATATCAATGAGCAGTTCTTC.

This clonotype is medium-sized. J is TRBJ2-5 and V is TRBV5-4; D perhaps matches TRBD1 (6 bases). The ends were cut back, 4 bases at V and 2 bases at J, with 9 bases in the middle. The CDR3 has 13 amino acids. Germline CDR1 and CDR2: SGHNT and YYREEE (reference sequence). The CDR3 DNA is TGTGCCAGCAGCCGGACAGAACAAGAGACCCAGTACTTC. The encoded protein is CASSRTEQETQYF.

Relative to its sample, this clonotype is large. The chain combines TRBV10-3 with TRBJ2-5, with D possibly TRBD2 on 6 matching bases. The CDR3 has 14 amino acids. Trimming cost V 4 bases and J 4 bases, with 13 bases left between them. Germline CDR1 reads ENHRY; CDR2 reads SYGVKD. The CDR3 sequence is CAISGSGSGETQYF. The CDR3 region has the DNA TGTGCCATCAGTGGTAGTGGTAGCGGAGAGACCCAGTACTTC.

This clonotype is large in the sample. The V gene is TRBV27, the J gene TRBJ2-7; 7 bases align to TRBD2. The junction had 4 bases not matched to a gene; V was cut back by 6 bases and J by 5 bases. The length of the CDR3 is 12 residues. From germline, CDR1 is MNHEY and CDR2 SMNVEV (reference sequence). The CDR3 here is CASRGGIHEQYF. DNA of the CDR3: TGTGCCAGCAGGGGGGGGATCCACGAGCAGTACTTC.

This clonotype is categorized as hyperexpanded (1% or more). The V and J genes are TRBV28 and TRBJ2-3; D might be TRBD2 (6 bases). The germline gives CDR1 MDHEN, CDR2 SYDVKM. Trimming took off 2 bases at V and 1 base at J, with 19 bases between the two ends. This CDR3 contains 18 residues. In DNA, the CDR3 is TGTGCCAGCAGTTTAGTACCCCCGGGGAGGAGCGGCACAGATACGCAGTATTTT. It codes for CASSLVPPGRSGTDTQYF.

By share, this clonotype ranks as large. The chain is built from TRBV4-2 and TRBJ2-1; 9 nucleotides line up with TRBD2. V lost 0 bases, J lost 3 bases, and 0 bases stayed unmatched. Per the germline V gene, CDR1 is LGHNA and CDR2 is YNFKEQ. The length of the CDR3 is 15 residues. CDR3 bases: TGTGCCAGCAGCCAAGAGCGGGGGGGCTACAATGAGCAGTTCTTC. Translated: CASSQERGGYNEQFF.